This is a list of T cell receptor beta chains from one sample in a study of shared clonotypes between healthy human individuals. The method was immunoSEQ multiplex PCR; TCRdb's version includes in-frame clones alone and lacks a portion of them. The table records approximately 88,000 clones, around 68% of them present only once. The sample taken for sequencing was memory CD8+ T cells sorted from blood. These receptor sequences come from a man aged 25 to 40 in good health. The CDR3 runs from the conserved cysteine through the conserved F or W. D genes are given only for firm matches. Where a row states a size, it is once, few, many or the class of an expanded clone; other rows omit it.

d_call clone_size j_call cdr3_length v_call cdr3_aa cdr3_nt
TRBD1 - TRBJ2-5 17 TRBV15 CATSQTGAQLGQETQYF TGTGCCACCAGCCAGACAGGGGCCCAACTAGGACAAGAGACCCAGTACTTC
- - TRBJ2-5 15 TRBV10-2 CASSESLGEEETQYF TGCGCCAGCAGTGAGTCGTTGGGGGAGGAAGAGACCCAGTACTTC
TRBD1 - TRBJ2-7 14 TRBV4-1 CASSPGQNSYEQYF TGCGCCAGCAGCCCGGGACAGAACTCCTACGAGCAGTACTTC
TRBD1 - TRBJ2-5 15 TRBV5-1 CASSLARGLTETQYF TGCGCCAGCAGCTTAGCCAGGGGGCTTACAGAGACCCAGTACTTC
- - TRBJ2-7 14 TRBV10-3 CAISRAGTSDEQYF TGTGCCATCAGTCGGGCCGGAACCTCGGACGAGCAGTACTTC
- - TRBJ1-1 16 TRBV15 CATSRVTAGVGPEAFF TGTGCCACCAGCAGAGTGACAGCAGGTGTAGGGCCTGAAGCTTTCTTT
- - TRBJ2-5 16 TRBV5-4 CASSPTRAYVQETQYF TGTGCCAGCAGCCCAACAAGGGCCTATGTCCAAGAGACCCAGTACTTC
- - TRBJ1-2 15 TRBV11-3 CASSPMRGALTGYTF TGTGCCAGCAGCCCCATGCGGGGGGCGCTCACCGGCTACACCTTC
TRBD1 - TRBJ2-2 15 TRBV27 CASSSTTGADGELFF TGTGCCAGCAGTTCAACTACAGGGGCGGACGGGGAGCTGTTTTTT
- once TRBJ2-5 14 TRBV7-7 CASSLGSGQETQYF TGTGCCAGCAGCTTAGGATCTGGCCAAGAGACCCAGTACTTC
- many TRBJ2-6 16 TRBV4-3 CASSQGPESGANVLTF TGCGCCAGCAGCCAAGGGCCGGAATCCGGGGCCAACGTCCTGACTTTC
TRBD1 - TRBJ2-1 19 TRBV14 CASSQEVGRGYPTYNEQFF TGTGCCAGCAGCCAAGAAGTTGGCAGGGGGTATCCCACCTACAATGAGCAGTTCTTC
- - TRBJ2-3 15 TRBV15 CATSPGVARTDTQYF TGTGCCACCAGCCCGGGGGTCGCCCGCACAGATACGCAGTATTTT
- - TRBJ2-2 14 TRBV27 CASSYRQRHGELFF TGTGCCAGCAGTTACCGCCAACGGCACGGGGAGCTGTTTTTT
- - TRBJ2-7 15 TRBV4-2 CASSPHREGAYEQYF TGTGCCAGCAGCCCCCACAGGGAAGGGGCCTACGAGCAGTACTTC
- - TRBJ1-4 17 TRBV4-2 CASSQVGSDRINEKLFF TGTGCCAGCAGCCAAGTAGGATCTGACAGAATAAATGAAAAACTGTTTTTT
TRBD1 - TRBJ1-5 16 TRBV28 CASSDPTGERDQPQHF TGTGCCAGCAGCGATCCGACAGGGGAACGTGATCAGCCCCAGCATTTT
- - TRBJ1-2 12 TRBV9 CASSQDSYGYTF TGTGCCAGCAGCCAGGACAGCTATGGCTACACCTTC
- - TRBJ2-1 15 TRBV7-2 CASSLARGQYNEQFF TGTGCCAGCAGCTTAGCGAGAGGACAGTACAATGAGCAGTTCTTC
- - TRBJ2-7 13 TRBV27 CASSFGRTYEQYF TGTGCCAGCAGTTTTGGACGGACCTACGAGCAGTACTTC
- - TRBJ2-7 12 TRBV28 CASSSTAHEQYF TGTGCCAGCAGCTCGACAGCGCACGAGCAGTACTTC
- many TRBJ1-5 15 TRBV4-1 CASSQDQGSNQPQHF TGCGCCAGCAGCCAAGACCAAGGTAGCAATCAGCCCCAGCATTTT
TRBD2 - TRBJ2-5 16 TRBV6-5 CASSYVSGRVGETQYF TGTGCCAGCAGTTACGTTAGCGGGAGGGTGGGAGAGACCCAGTACTTC
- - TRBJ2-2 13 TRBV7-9 CASSLVPAGELFF TGTGCCAGCAGCTTAGTTCCGGCCGGGGAGCTGTTTTTT
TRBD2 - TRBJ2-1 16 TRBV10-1 CASPTSADRSYNEQFF TGCGCCAGCCCCACTAGCGCCGATCGCTCCTACAATGAGCAGTTCTTC
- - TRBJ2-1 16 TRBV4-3 CASSQDGGTQEGEQFF TGCGCCAGCAGCCAAGATGGGGGGACGCAGGAGGGTGAGCAGTTCTTC
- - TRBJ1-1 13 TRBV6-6 CASSRPYNTEAFF TGTGCCAGCAGTCGCCCATATAACACTGAAGCTTTCTTT
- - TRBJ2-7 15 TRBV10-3 CAISGSGARAYEQYF TGTGCCATCAGTGGCTCCGGGGCACGGGCCTACGAGCAGTACTTC
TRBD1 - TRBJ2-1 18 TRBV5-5 CASSLVSPRDRVYNEQFF TGTGCCAGCAGCTTGGTTTCCCCCCGGGACAGGGTTTACAATGAGCAGTTCTTC
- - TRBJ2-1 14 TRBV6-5 CASSLTENYNEQFF TGTGCCAGCAGTTTAACAGAAAACTACAATGAGCAGTTCTTC
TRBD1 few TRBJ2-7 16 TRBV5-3 CARTRLQGSPPYEQYF TGTGCCAGAACCAGACTACAGGGGTCCCCCCCCTACGAGCAGTACTTC
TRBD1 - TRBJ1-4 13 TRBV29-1 CSVGDRGAGKLFF TGCAGCGTGGGCGACAGGGGCGCAGGAAAACTGTTTTTT
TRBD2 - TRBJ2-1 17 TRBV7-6 CASSSTLAGRSYNEQFF TGTGCCAGCAGCTCAACACTAGCGGGACGGTCCTACAATGAGCAGTTCTTC
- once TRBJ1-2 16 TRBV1 CTSRIERVRKTYGYTF TGCACCAGCAGAATCGAACGTGTGCGAAAGACCTATGGCTACACCTTC
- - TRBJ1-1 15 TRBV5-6 CASSLALGWNTEAFF TGTGCCAGCAGCTTGGCGTTGGGGTGGAACACTGAAGCTTTCTTT
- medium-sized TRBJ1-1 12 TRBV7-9 CASSYENTEAFF TGTGCCAGCAGCTATGAGAACACTGAAGCTTTCTTT
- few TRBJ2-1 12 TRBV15 CASRVSGEEQFF TGTGCCAGCAGAGTTTCGGGAGAAGAGCAGTTCTTC
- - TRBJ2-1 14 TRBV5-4 CASSFGPGTNEQFF TGTGCCAGCAGCTTTGGCCCGGGGACCAATGAGCAGTTCTTC
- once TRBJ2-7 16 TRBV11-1 CASSLMGAVGLDEQYF TGTGCCAGCAGCTTAATGGGGGCTGTGGGATTAGACGAGCAGTACTTC
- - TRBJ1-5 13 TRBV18 CASSPTDSQPQHF TGTGCCAGCTCTCCTACCGACAGTCAGCCCCAGCATTTT
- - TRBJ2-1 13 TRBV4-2 CASSQDRVDEQFF TGTGCCAGCAGCCAAGATCGGGTGGATGAGCAGTTCTTC
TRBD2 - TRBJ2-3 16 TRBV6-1 CASSDTGREGLDTQYF TGTGCCAGCAGTGACACTGGGCGGGAGGGCCTTGACACGCAGTATTTT
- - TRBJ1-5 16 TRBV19 CASSPWSPDRNQPQHF TGTGCCAGTAGCCCCTGGAGTCCCGACAGAAATCAGCCCCAGCATTTT
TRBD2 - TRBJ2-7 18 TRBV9 CASSPTGTSGRGAYEQYF TGTGCCAGCAGTCCGACCGGGACTAGCGGGAGAGGGGCCTACGAGCAGTACTTC
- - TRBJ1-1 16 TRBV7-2 CASSSRTRNSVTEAFF TGTGCCAGCAGCTCCCGGACCCGGAACTCGGTTACTGAAGCTTTCTTT
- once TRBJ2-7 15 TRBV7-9 CASSPRASTDYEQYF TGTGCCAGCAGCCCCCGGGCTAGCACAGATTACGAGCAGTACTTC
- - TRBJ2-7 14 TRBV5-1 CASSPGTDTYEQYF TGCGCCAGCAGCCCCGGGACGGATACCTACGAGCAGTACTTC
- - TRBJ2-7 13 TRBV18 CASSPQSLGEQYF TGTGCCAGCTCACCACAATCTTTGGGGGAGCAGTACTTC
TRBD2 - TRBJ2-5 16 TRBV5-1 CASSPGGTSAQETQYF TGCGCCAGCAGCCCGGGGGGGACTAGCGCACAAGAGACCCAGTACTTC
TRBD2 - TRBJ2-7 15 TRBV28 CASSLLAGESYEQYF TGTGCCAGCAGTTTGCTAGCGGGAGAGAGCTACGAGCAGTACTTC
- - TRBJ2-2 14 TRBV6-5 CASSYSLAAGELFF TGTGCCAGCAGTTACTCGTTGGCAGCCGGGGAGCTGTTTTTT
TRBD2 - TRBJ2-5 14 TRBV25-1 CASSEGGRGETQYF TGTGCCAGCAGTGAAGGCGGGAGGGGGGAGACCCAGTACTTC
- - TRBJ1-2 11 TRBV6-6 CASFRAGGYTF TGTGCCAGCTTCCGGGCGGGTGGCTACACCTTC
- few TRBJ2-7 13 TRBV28 CASSAGWAYEQYF TGTGCCAGCAGCGCGGGGTGGGCCTACGAGCAGTACTTC
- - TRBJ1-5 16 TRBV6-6 CASSFEPSGEGQPQHF TGTGCCAGCAGTTTCGAGCCCTCAGGGGAGGGACAGCCCCAGCATTTT
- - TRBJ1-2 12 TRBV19 CASSIRGNGYTF TGTGCCAGTAGTATACGAGGGAATGGCTACACCTTC
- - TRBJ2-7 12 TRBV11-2 CASSSGVSEQYF TGTGCCAGCAGCTCCGGGGTCTCCGAGCAGTACTTC
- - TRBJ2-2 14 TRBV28 CASSLELARGELFF TGTGCCAGCAGTTTAGAACTAGCACGGGGGGAGCTGTTTTTT